The rows below give T cell receptor beta chains drawn from one sample of a study of T cell responses to AZD1222 COVID-19 vaccine. Clones were sequenced by immunoSEQ multiplex PCR, and TCRdb holds only the in-frame ones, with some missing. The sample includes over 70,000 clones, roughly 88% of them seen just once. The sample consisted of peripheral blood, taken on day 0 of MenACWY control vaccination. Source of these receptors: an adult in good health. Both conserved end residues are part of each CDR3. Each record gives: J gene, V gene, D gene, clone size, CDR3 protein, CDR3 DNA. A D gene is named only where the DNA matches it firmly. The size field is filled for only some rows; it gives once, few, many or a size class.

j_gene: TRBJ2-7; v_gene: TRBV11-1; d_gene: -; abundance: medium-sized; CDR3aa: CASSLDLSQTYEQYF; CDR3nt: TGTGCCAGCAGCTTAGATTTATCGCAGACCTACGAGCAGTACTTC
j_gene: TRBJ1-1; v_gene: TRBV12-3/TRBV12-4; d_gene: -; abundance: -; CDR3aa: CASSYLRGTEAFF; CDR3nt: TGTGCCAGCAGCTACCTCAGGGGCACTGAAGCTTTCTTT
j_gene: TRBJ1-5; v_gene: TRBV6-1; d_gene: -; abundance: -; CDR3aa: CASSEVEGFYQPQHF; CDR3nt: TGTGCCAGCAGTGAAGTTGAGGGGTTCTATCAGCCCCAGCATTTT
j_gene: TRBJ1-5; v_gene: TRBV28; d_gene: -; abundance: -; CDR3aa: CASIWAGHQPQHF; CDR3nt: TGTGCCAGCATATGGGCGGGCCATCAGCCCCAGCATTTT
j_gene: TRBJ1-4; v_gene: TRBV2; d_gene: -; abundance: -; CDR3aa: CASRGSGEGEKLFF; CDR3nt: TGTGCCAGCAGGGGGAGTGGCGAAGGGGAAAAACTGTTTTTT
j_gene: TRBJ2-2; v_gene: TRBV6-5; d_gene: TRBD1; abundance: once; CDR3aa: CASSWTGDTGELFF; CDR3nt: TGTGCCAGCAGTTGGACAGGGGACACCGGGGAGCTGTTTTTT
j_gene: TRBJ1-4; v_gene: TRBV29-1; d_gene: -; abundance: -; CDR3aa: CSVEFPGSNEKLFF; CDR3nt: TGCAGCGTTGAATTTCCGGGGTCTAATGAAAAACTGTTTTTT
j_gene: TRBJ2-1; v_gene: TRBV14; d_gene: -; abundance: -; CDR3aa: CASSQDLNNEQFF; CDR3nt: TGTGCCAGCAGCCAAGACCTAAACAATGAGCAGTTCTTC
j_gene: TRBJ2-2; v_gene: TRBV3-1/TRBV3-2; d_gene: -; abundance: -; CDR3aa: CASSLVGGNTGELFF; CDR3nt: TGTGCCAGCAGCCTGGTGGGGGGCAACACCGGGGAGCTGTTTTTT
j_gene: TRBJ1-4; v_gene: TRBV28; d_gene: -; abundance: -; CDR3aa: CASRPGPGGTNEKLFF; CDR3nt: TGTGCCAGCAGACCTGGCCCCGGGGGGACTAATGAAAAACTGTTTTTT
j_gene: TRBJ2-5; v_gene: TRBV4-1; d_gene: TRBD2; abundance: -; CDR3aa: CASSRTGTSGGARETQYF; CDR3nt: TGCGCCAGCAGCCGAACCGGGACTAGCGGGGGGGCACGGGAGACCCAGTACTTC
j_gene: TRBJ1-1; v_gene: TRBV19; d_gene: -; abundance: -; CDR3aa: CASSRHTEAFF; CDR3nt: TGTGCCAGTAGCCGACACACTGAAGCTTTCTTT
j_gene: TRBJ2-2; v_gene: TRBV5-1; d_gene: -; abundance: few; CDR3aa: CASSLDDHRIGELFF; CDR3nt: TGCGCCAGCAGCTTGGACGATCATAGGATCGGGGAGCTGTTTTTT
j_gene: TRBJ2-7; v_gene: TRBV20-1; d_gene: -; abundance: few; CDR3aa: CSASGGAGDSYEQYF; CDR3nt: TGCAGTGCTAGTGGGGGGGCAGGGGACTCCTACGAGCAGTACTTC
j_gene: TRBJ2-2; v_gene: TRBV19; d_gene: -; abundance: -; CDR3aa: CAGSRNTGELFF; CDR3nt: TGTGCCGGTAGTCGGAACACCGGGGAGCTGTTTTTT
j_gene: TRBJ2-1; v_gene: TRBV7-2; d_gene: TRBD2; abundance: -; CDR3aa: CASSAWTSGNNEQFF; CDR3nt: TGTGCCAGCAGCGCCTGGACTAGCGGAAACAATGAGCAGTTCTTC
j_gene: TRBJ2-2; v_gene: TRBV28; d_gene: -; abundance: -; CDR3aa: CASSRGDTGELFF; CDR3nt: TGTGCCAGCAGTAGAGGAGACACCGGGGAGCTGTTTTTT
j_gene: TRBJ2-1; v_gene: TRBV20-1; d_gene: TRBD1; abundance: -; CDR3aa: CSASRTGSSYNEQFF; CDR3nt: TGCAGTGCTAGTCGGACAGGTAGCTCCTACAATGAGCAGTTCTTC
j_gene: TRBJ1-2; v_gene: TRBV28; d_gene: -; abundance: once; CDR3aa: CASSLIRVERSDGYTF; CDR3nt: TGTGCCAGCAGTCTAATCAGGGTAGAAAGGTCGGATGGCTACACCTTC
j_gene: TRBJ1-2; v_gene: TRBV14; d_gene: TRBD1; abundance: -; CDR3aa: CASSHLDRVNYGYTF; CDR3nt: TGTGCCAGCAGCCACTTGGACAGGGTGAACTATGGCTACACCTTC
j_gene: TRBJ2-7; v_gene: TRBV5-4; d_gene: -; abundance: -; CDR3aa: CASSLAGNYEQYF; CDR3nt: TGTGCCAGCAGCTTGGCGGGAAACTACGAGCAGTACTTC
j_gene: TRBJ2-7; v_gene: TRBV27; d_gene: -; abundance: once; CDR3aa: CASKGRTGSSYEQYF; CDR3nt: TGTGCCAGCAAGGGTCGCACAGGGAGCTCCTACGAGCAGTACTTC
j_gene: TRBJ2-7; v_gene: TRBV29-1; d_gene: TRBD2; abundance: -; CDR3aa: CSVGRGSGGTYEQYF; CDR3nt: TGCAGCGTTGGGCGGGGGAGCGGGGGTACCTACGAGCAGTACTTC
j_gene: TRBJ1-1; v_gene: TRBV27; d_gene: -; abundance: -; CDR3aa: CASSFPGGEAFF; CDR3nt: TGTGCCAGCAGTTTCCCGGGAGGGGAAGCTTTCTTT
j_gene: TRBJ2-1; v_gene: TRBV5-1; d_gene: TRBD2; abundance: -; CDR3aa: CASSRTSGFSSYNEQFF; CDR3nt: TGCGCCAGCAGTCGGACTAGCGGGTTCTCCTCCTACAATGAGCAGTTCTTC
j_gene: TRBJ1-3; v_gene: TRBV7-2; d_gene: -; abundance: -; CDR3aa: CASSPPGGTGNTIYF; CDR3nt: TGTGCCAGCAGCCCGCCCGGGGGAACTGGAAACACCATATATTTT
j_gene: TRBJ2-5; v_gene: TRBV7-2; d_gene: -; abundance: -; CDR3aa: CASSPEGSDAETQYF; CDR3nt: TGTGCCAGCAGCCCCGAAGGGAGTGATGCGGAGACCCAGTACTTC
j_gene: TRBJ2-2; v_gene: TRBV24-1; d_gene: -; abundance: -; CDR3aa: CATSDLLGRRLNTGELFF; CDR3nt: TGTGCCACCAGTGATTTGTTAGGGCGGCGCCTGAACACCGGGGAGCTGTTTTTT
j_gene: TRBJ2-5; v_gene: TRBV20-1; d_gene: -; abundance: -; CDR3aa: CSASTSRGQTQYF; CDR3nt: TGCAGTGCTAGTACCAGTCGTGGGCAGACCCAGTACTTC
j_gene: TRBJ2-2; v_gene: TRBV7-9; d_gene: -; abundance: -; CDR3aa: CASSLDGVNTGELFF; CDR3nt: TGTGCCAGCAGCTTAGACGGGGTGAACACCGGGGAGCTGTTTTTT